This section outlines one TCR beta chain sequence together with its context. CDR1 and CDR2 from the germline V gene are SGHVS and FQNEAQ. Trimming shortened V by 5 bases and J by 5 bases, and 18 bases separated the two germline ends. The CDR3 is 15 residues long. This record comes from a study of T cell changes during pregnancy in multiple sclerosis. Using immunoSEQ multiplex PCR, the repertoire was profiled, and TCRdb retains in-frame clones only, with some absent. The table shows about 72,000 clones, with around 91% occurring only once. The V and J genes are TRBV7-8 and TRBJ1-2, with D tentatively TRBD1 (5 bases). Here the sequenced sample was peripheral blood, taken in the third trimester of pregnancy. The TCR originated in a female donor in good health, enrolled as a control in a pregnancy study. CDR3 sequence reads: CASSPQGTLSYGYTF. The DNA of the CDR3 is TGTGCCAGCAGCCCCCAGGGTACCCTATCTTATGGCTACACCTTC.